The rows below give T cell receptor beta chains drawn from one sample of a study of blood T cell repertoires in COVID-19. This table comes from immunoSEQ multiplex PCR, and its TCRdb copy is limited to in-frame clones, with some not included. The sample includes fewer than 70,000 clones, about 88% seen only once; the top ten take more than 10%. Sequenced: peripheral blood. The receptors were sampled from a human donor in a cohort sampled during active COVID-19. Both conserved end residues are part of each CDR3. Each record gives: J gene, V gene, clone size, D gene, CDR3 DNA, CDR3 protein. The D gene is left open where the match is weak. Size tells how often a clone was seen (once, few, many) or the class of an expanded clone, and some rows leave it out.

TRBJ2-7 TRBV11-2 . TRBD1 TGTGCCAGCAGTTCATGGGACAGCACCTACGAGCAGTACTTC CASSSWDSTYEQYF
TRBJ2-5 TRBV11-2 few TRBD2 TGTGCCAGCAGCACGGCTAGCGGCCAAGAGACCCAGTACTTC CASSTASGQETQYF
TRBJ1-2 TRBV19 . . TGTGCCAGTACCGTCGCGGCAGCGGCTCCTAACTATGGCTACACCTTC CASTVAAAAPNYGYTF
TRBJ2-7 TRBV7-9 . . TGTGCCAGCAGCTTAGAACTGTACGAGCAGTACTTC CASSLELYEQYF
TRBJ2-7 TRBV13 . TRBD1 TGTGCCAGCAGCTTAGACGGGACAGGGAAATACGAGCAGTACTTC CASSLDGTGKYEQYF
TRBJ1-1 TRBV29-1 few TRBD1 TGCAGCGTTAGGGGGCCGGGCACTGAAGCTTTCTTT CSVRGPGTEAFF
TRBJ2-5 TRBV10-2 . . TGCGCCAGCAGTGCAAGGGGTGGGATACAAGAGACCCAGTACTTC CASSARGGIQETQYF
TRBJ1-2 TRBV29-1 . . TGCAGCGTTGTAGGGGAAAACTATGGCTACACCTTC CSVVGENYGYTF
TRBJ2-7 TRBV5-1 . TRBD1 TGCGCCAGCAGCAGCGGACAGGGCAACGAGCAGTACTTC CASSSGQGNEQYF
TRBJ2-7 TRBV9 . TRBD2 TGTGCCAGCAGCGTAGGGCGGGCCCCCCTAGCGGGAGTGCAGTACTTC CASSVGRAPLAGVQYF